A selection of T cell receptor beta chains follows, all from one sample in a study of T cell responses to AZD1222 COVID-19 vaccine. Measured with immunoSEQ multiplex PCR; TCRdb has only the in-frame clones, and not every one. The table includes 130,000 to 150,000 clones, more than 85% detected once. This sample comprised peripheral blood, obtained on day 0 of AZD1222 vaccination. These receptors were taken from an adult in good health. CDR3s include the opening cysteine and the closing phenylalanine or tryptophan. Each record gives: D gene, V gene, J gene, clone size, CDR3 DNA, CDR3 protein. D genes are given only for firm matches. Clone size is stated in some rows and not others, as once, few, many or a class when expanded.

d_gene: .; v_gene: TRBV28; j_gene: TRBJ2-2; abundance: once; CDR3nt: TGTGCCAGCATCGAGGGAGGTCTCAAGCGGGAGCTGTTTTTT; CDR3aa: CASIEGGLKRELFF
d_gene: .; v_gene: TRBV6-5; j_gene: TRBJ1-1; abundance: .; CDR3nt: TGTGCCAGCAGTTCGGGCGCGGAGACTGAAGCTTTCTTT; CDR3aa: CASSSGAETEAFF
d_gene: .; v_gene: TRBV30; j_gene: TRBJ2-3; abundance: .; CDR3nt: TGTGCCTGGAGCGATGGACTCGGGAGTAACACAGATACGCAGTATTTT; CDR3aa: CAWSDGLGSNTDTQYF
d_gene: .; v_gene: TRBV4-3; j_gene: TRBJ1-5; abundance: .; CDR3nt: TGCGCCAGCAGCCAGACCAACAATCAGCCCCAGCATTTT; CDR3aa: CASSQTNNQPQHF
d_gene: .; v_gene: TRBV7-2; j_gene: TRBJ2-7; abundance: .; CDR3nt: TGTGCCAGCAGCCCCCGGGGCGGCGGGAAGGAGCAGTACTTC; CDR3aa: CASSPRGGGKEQYF
d_gene: .; v_gene: TRBV21-1; j_gene: TRBJ1-4; abundance: .; CDR3nt: TGTGCCAGCAGCAAACCCTACAGGGGCGGAGGGGTCAAAACTAATGAAAAACTGTTTTTT; CDR3aa: CASSKPYRGGGVKTNEKLFF
d_gene: .; v_gene: TRBV18; j_gene: TRBJ2-3; abundance: .; CDR3nt: TGTGCCAGCTCATCGACAGCAGATACGCAGTATTTT; CDR3aa: CASSSTADTQYF
d_gene: .; v_gene: TRBV19; j_gene: TRBJ1-2; abundance: .; CDR3nt: TGTGCCAGTAGCCGGGACAAAACTTTTGCCTATGGCTACACCTTC; CDR3aa: CASSRDKTFAYGYTF
d_gene: .; v_gene: TRBV7-9; j_gene: TRBJ1-3; abundance: .; CDR3nt: TGTGCCAGCAGCCTACAGGGCTCTGGAAACACCATATATTTT; CDR3aa: CASSLQGSGNTIYF
d_gene: .; v_gene: TRBV6-6; j_gene: TRBJ1-6; abundance: .; CDR3nt: TGTGCCAGCGGGGACACCTCCCTATATTCACCCCTCCACTTT; CDR3aa: CASGDTSLYSPLHF
d_gene: .; v_gene: TRBV10-3; j_gene: TRBJ2-3; abundance: .; CDR3nt: TGTGCCATCAGTGAGTCAGCCATAAACACAGATACGCAGTATTTT; CDR3aa: CAISESAINTDTQYF
d_gene: .; v_gene: TRBV7-2; j_gene: TRBJ1-1; abundance: .; CDR3nt: TGTGCCAGCAGCTTAGTAGGGAAGGACACTGAAGCTTTCTTT; CDR3aa: CASSLVGKDTEAFF
d_gene: .; v_gene: TRBV28; j_gene: TRBJ1-6; abundance: .; CDR3nt: TGTGCCAGCGGCTCTCTTTCACCCCTCCACTTT; CDR3aa: CASGSLSPLHF
d_gene: .; v_gene: TRBV25-1; j_gene: TRBJ1-2; abundance: .; CDR3nt: TGTGCCAGCAGTGGGGCCGGACATGGCTACACCTTC; CDR3aa: CASSGAGHGYTF
d_gene: .; v_gene: TRBV9; j_gene: TRBJ2-7; abundance: .; CDR3nt: TGTGCCAGCAGCCCCCGGGTCTCCTACGAGCAGTACTTC; CDR3aa: CASSPRVSYEQYF
d_gene: TRBD1; v_gene: TRBV27; j_gene: TRBJ1-2; abundance: .; CDR3nt: TGTGCCAGCAGTTGGGGACAGGGATATGGCTACACCTTC; CDR3aa: CASSWGQGYGYTF
d_gene: .; v_gene: TRBV18; j_gene: TRBJ1-6; abundance: .; CDR3nt: TGTGCCAGCTCACTCGGACGGAATAATTCACCCCTCCACTTT; CDR3aa: CASSLGRNNSPLHF
d_gene: .; v_gene: TRBV4-2; j_gene: TRBJ1-4; abundance: .; CDR3nt: TGTGCCAGCAGCCAAGATCTATTGGAAAAACTGTTTTTT; CDR3aa: CASSQDLLEKLFF
d_gene: TRBD1; v_gene: TRBV12-5; j_gene: TRBJ1-1; abundance: .; CDR3nt: TGTGCTAGTGGCCCGGGACAGACAAGTGAAGCTTTCTTT; CDR3aa: CASGPGQTSEAFF
d_gene: TRBD2; v_gene: TRBV19; j_gene: TRBJ2-7; abundance: .; CDR3nt: TGTGCCAGTAGTCCGGGACTAGCGGGAGTCCACGAGCAGTACTTC; CDR3aa: CASSPGLAGVHEQYF
d_gene: TRBD1; v_gene: TRBV9; j_gene: TRBJ2-5; abundance: once; CDR3nt: TGTGCCAGCAGCGTAAATAGGGACAGGGGAGGGGAAGAGACCCAGTACTTC; CDR3aa: CASSVNRDRGGEETQYF
d_gene: .; v_gene: TRBV28; j_gene: TRBJ1-5; abundance: .; CDR3nt: TGTGCCAGCAGTTTATCTCTTGGTAGCAATCAGCCCCAGCATTTT; CDR3aa: CASSLSLGSNQPQHF
d_gene: TRBD2; v_gene: TRBV9; j_gene: TRBJ2-1; abundance: once; CDR3nt: TGTGCCAGCAGCGCCACAGGAGCGGGAGAATACAATGAGCAGTTCTTC; CDR3aa: CASSATGAGEYNEQFF
d_gene: TRBD1; v_gene: TRBV6-5; j_gene: TRBJ1-2; abundance: .; CDR3nt: TGTGCCAGCAGTTACTCCGGGACAGGGCCTTACTATGGCTACACCTTC; CDR3aa: CASSYSGTGPYYGYTF
d_gene: .; v_gene: TRBV6-1; j_gene: TRBJ1-1; abundance: .; CDR3nt: TGTGCCAGCAGTGATATGCGGAACACTGAAGCTTTCTTT; CDR3aa: CASSDMRNTEAFF
d_gene: .; v_gene: TRBV28; j_gene: TRBJ2-1; abundance: .; CDR3nt: TGTGCCAGCAAGCCCAAGGGAGCTAGCTCCTACAATGAGCAGTTCTTC; CDR3aa: CASKPKGASSYNEQFF
d_gene: .; v_gene: TRBV7-2; j_gene: TRBJ2-1; abundance: once; CDR3nt: TGTGCCAGCAGCTTAGGGCAGGTCAGCAATGAGCAGTTCTTC; CDR3aa: CASSLGQVSNEQFF